This T cell receptor (beta chain) is from a study of cytomegalovirus exposure and HLA in healthy donors. Overall study findings and caveats: Immune exposure information available was restricted to CMV serostatus. The study carried out a later analysis of TCR beta sequences. It associated around 17,000 of them with specific HLA alleles at a false discovery rate of 0.05.

60 Vbeta and 13 Jbeta primers were used in PCR. Clones were sequenced by immunoSEQ multiplex PCR, and TCRdb holds only the in-frame ones, with some missing. In total, the table holds fewer than 35,000 clones. Points on this clone: Its antigen is unknown.

The germline V gene encodes CDR1 SGHNT and CDR2 YYREEE (reference sequence). The CDR3 is 14 residues long. The V gene lost 0 bases and the J gene lost 2 bases, with 9 bases spanning the gap. Sequencing was performed on PBMCs. This sequence originates from a female donor in good health and CMV-seronegative. The V call is TRBV5-4, the J call TRBJ2-7; D is perhaps TRBD1 (6 bases). The CDR3 region has the DNA TGTGCCAGCAGCTTGGGACAGGTGCCCTACGAGCAGTACTTC. Encoded protein: CASSLGQVPYEQYF.